Sequencing of this T cell receptor (beta chain) was carried out in a study of OX40 agonist ivuxolimab in advanced cancers. Study at large: An agonistic anti-OX40 (CD134) antibody, ivuxolimab, was used to treat the patients. At 82.7% male, the cohort had a mean age of about 55 years, ranging from 23 to 79. General study points: Clones of CD4+ and CD8+ blood T cells grew by week 6 at doses of 0.1 to 3.0 mg/kg.

TCRdb's copy holds only in-frame clones and misses some; the assay was immunoSEQ multiplex PCR. The sample lists roughly 58,000 clones; roughly nine tenths were seen once. Patients with a history of autoimmune disease or on systemic immunosuppression were excluded. This clone was detected once. The antigen is not known. The junction had 10 bases not matched to a gene; V was cut back by 5 bases and J by 3 bases. Looked up from germline, CDR1 is SGHAT and CDR2 is FQDESV (reference sequence). The CDR3 extends over 15 amino acids. The sample here was CD4+ or CD8+ T cells sorted from blood, taken in a trial of the OX40 agonist ivuxolimab. The receptor was derived from an adult with an advanced solid tumor such as melanoma, head and neck, liver or kidney cancer. The chain is built from TRBV11-1 and TRBJ2-7; 7 bases are a match to TRBD1. The CDR3 DNA sequence: TGTGCCAGCAGCATTAGACAGGGACGGGGCTACGAGCAGTACTTC. This translates into CASSIRQGRGYEQYF.